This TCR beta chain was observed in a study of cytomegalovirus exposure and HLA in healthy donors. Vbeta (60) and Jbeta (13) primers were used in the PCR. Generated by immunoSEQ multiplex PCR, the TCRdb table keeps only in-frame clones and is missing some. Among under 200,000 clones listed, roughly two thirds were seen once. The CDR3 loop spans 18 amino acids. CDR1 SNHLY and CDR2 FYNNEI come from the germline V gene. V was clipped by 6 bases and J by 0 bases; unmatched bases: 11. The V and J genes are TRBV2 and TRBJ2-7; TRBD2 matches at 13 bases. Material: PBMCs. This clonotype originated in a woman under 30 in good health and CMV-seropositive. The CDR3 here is CASRDGTSGTKYSYEQYF. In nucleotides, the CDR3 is TGTGCCAGCAGAGACGGGACTAGCGGGACCAAATACTCCTACGAGCAGTACTTC.